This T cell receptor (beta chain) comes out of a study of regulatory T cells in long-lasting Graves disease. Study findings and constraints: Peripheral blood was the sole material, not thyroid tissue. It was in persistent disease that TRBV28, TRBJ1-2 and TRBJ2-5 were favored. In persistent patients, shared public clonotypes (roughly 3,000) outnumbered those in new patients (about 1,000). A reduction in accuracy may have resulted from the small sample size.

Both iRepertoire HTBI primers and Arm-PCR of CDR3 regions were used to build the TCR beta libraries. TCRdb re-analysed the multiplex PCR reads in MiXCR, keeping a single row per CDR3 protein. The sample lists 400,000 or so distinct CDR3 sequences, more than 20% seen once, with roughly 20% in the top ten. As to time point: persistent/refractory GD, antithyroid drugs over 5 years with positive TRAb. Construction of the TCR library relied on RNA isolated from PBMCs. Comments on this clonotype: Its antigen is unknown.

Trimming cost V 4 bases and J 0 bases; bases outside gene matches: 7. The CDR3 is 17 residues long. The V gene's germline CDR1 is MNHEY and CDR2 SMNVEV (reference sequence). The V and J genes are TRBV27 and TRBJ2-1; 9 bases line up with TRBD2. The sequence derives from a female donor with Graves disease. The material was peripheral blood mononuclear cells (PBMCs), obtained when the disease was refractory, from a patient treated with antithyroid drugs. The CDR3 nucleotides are TGTGCCAGCAGTTCCATAGCGGGAGTCAGCTCCTACAATGAGCAGTTCTTC. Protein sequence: CASSSIAGVSSYNEQFF.